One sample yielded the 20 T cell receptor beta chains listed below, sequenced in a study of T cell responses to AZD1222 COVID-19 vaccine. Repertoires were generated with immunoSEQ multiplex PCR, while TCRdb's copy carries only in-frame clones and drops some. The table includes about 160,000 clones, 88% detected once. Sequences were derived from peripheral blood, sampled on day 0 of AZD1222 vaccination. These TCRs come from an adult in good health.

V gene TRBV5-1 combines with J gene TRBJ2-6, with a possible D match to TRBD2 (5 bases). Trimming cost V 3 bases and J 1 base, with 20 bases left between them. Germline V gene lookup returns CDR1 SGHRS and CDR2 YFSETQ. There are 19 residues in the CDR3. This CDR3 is CASSSVRVGIGSGANVLTF. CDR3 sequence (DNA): TGCGCCAGCAGCTCAGTTCGGGTCGGGATTGGGTCTGGGGCCAACGTCCTGACTTTC. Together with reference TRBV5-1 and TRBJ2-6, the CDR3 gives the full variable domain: KAGVTQTPRYLIKTRGQQVTLSCSPISGHRSVSWYQQTPGQGLQFLFEYFSETQRNKGNFPGRFSGRQFSNSRSEMNVSTLELGDSALYLCASSSVRVGIGSGANVLTFGAGSRLTVL.

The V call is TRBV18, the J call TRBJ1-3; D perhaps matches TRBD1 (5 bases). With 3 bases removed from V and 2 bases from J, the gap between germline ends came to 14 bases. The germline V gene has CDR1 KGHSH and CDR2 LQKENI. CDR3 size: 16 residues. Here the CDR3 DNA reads TGTGCCAGCTCACCGGGAGGGGCAGTAACTGGAAACACCATATATTTT. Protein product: CASSPGGAVTGNTIYF. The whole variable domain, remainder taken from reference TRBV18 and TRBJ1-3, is NAGVMQNPRHLVRRRGQEARLRCSPMKGHSHVYWYRQLPEEGLKFMVYLQKENIIDESGMPKERFSAEFPKEGPSILRIQQVVRGDSAAYFCASSPGGAVTGNTIYFGEGSWLTVV.

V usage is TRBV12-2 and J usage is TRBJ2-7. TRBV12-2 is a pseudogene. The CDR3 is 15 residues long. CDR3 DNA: TGTGCAAGTCGCCCCGGGGCCCGCCGAGCCTACGAGCAGTACTTC. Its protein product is CASRPGARRAYEQYF.

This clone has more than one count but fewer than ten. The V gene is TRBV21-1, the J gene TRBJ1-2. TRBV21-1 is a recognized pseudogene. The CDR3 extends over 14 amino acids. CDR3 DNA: TGTGCCAGCAGCAAAGGAAAAGGGGAGGCTGGCTACACCTTC. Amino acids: CASSKGKGEAGYTF.

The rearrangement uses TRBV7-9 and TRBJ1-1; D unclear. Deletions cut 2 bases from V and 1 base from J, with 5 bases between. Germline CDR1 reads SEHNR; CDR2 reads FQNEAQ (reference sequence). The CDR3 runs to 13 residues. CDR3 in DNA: TGTGCCAGCAGCTTAAGTCGGAACACTGAAGCTTTCTTT. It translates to CASSLSRNTEAFF.

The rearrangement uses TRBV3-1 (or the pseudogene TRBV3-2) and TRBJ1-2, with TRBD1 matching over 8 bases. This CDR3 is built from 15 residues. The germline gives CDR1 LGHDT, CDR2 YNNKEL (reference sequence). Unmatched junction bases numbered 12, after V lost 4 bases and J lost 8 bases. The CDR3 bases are TGTGCCAGCAGCCGAGCAGGGGGCCCTCTGTTGGGCTACACCTTC. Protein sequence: CASSRAGGPLLGYTF.

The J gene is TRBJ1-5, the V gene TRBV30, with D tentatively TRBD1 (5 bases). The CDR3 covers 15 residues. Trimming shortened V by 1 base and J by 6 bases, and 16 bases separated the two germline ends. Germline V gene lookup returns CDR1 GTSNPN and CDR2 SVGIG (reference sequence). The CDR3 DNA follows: TGTGCCTGGAGTGGGAACGAGGCAGGGCGTCAGCCCCAGCATTTT. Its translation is CAWSGNEAGRQPQHF.

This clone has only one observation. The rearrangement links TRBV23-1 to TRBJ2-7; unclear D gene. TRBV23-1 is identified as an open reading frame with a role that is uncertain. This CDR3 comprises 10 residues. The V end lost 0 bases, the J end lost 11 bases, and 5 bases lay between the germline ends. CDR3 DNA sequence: TGCGCCAGCAGTCAATCGGTCAAGTACTTC. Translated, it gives CASSQSVKYF.

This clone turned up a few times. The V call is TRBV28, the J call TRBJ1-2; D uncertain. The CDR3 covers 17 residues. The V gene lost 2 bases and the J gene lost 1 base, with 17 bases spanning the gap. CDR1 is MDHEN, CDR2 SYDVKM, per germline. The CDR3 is CASSLPKWSRNNYGYTF. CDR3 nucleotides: TGTGCCAGCAGTTTACCCAAATGGAGCAGGAATAACTATGGCTACACCTTC.

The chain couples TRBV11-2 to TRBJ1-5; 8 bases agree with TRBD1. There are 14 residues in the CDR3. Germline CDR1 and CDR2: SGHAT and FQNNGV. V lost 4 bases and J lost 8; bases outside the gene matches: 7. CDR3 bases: TGTGCCAGCAGCTCAGGACAGGGCGCGGAGCCCCAGCATTTT. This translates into CASSSGQGAEPQHF.

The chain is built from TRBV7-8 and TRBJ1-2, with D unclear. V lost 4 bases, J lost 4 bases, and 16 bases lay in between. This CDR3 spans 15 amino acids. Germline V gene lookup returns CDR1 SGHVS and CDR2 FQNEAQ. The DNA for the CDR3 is TGTGCCAGCAGCTCAGCCTCGTTCGGATTCTATGGCTACACCTTC. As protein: CASSSASFGFYGYTF.

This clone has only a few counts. The CDR3 is CASSQRTGRNTEAFF. The CDR3 nucleotides are TGCGCCAGCAGCCAAAGGACAGGGAGGAACACTGAAGCTTTCTTT. The chain links TRBV4-3 to TRBJ1-1; 8 bases map to TRBD1. There are 15 residues in the CDR3. V trimming: 2 bases; J trimming: 1 base; junction bases outside the gene matches: 3. The germline V gene has CDR1 LGHNA and CDR2 YSLEER.

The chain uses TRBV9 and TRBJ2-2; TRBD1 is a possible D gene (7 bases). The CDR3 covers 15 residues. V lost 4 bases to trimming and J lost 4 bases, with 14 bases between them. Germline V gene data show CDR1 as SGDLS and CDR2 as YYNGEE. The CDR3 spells CASSSGGSGTGELFF. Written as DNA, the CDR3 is TGTGCCAGCAGCTCAGGGGGGTCTGGCACCGGGGAGCTGTTTTTT.

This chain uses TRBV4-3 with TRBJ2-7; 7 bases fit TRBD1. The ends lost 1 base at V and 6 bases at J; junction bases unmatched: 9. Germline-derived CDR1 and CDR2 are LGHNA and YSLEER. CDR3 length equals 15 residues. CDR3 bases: TGCGCCAGCAGCCAAGTGGCTGACAGGGTTAGCGAGCAGTACTTC. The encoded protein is CASSQVADRVSEQYF.

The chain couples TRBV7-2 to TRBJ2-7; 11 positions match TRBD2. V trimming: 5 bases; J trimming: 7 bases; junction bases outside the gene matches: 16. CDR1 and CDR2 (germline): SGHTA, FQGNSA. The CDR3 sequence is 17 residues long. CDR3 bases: TGTGCCAGCAGCCTATTTAGCGGGAGGGCCTCAGGAGGAGAGCAGTACTTC. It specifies CASSLFSGRASGGEQYF.

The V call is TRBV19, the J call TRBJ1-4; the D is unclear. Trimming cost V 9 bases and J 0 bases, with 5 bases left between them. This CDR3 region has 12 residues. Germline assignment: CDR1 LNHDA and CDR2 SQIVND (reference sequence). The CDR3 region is CASSATNEKLFF. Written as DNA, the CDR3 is TGTGCCAGCTCAGCAACTAATGAAAAACTGTTTTTT. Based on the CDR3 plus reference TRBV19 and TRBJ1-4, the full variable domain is DGGITQSPKYLFRKEGQNVTLSCEQNLNHDAMYWYRQDPGQGLRLIYYSQIVNDFQKGDIAEGYSVSREKKESFPLTVTSAQKNPTAFYLCASSATNEKLFFGSGTQLSVL.

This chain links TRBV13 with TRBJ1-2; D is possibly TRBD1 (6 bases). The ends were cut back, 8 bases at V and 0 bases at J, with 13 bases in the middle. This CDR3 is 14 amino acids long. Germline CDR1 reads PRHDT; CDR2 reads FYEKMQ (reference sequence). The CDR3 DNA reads TGTGCCAGCCGAGAGACAGGACCTAACTATGGCTACACCTTC. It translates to CASRETGPNYGYTF.

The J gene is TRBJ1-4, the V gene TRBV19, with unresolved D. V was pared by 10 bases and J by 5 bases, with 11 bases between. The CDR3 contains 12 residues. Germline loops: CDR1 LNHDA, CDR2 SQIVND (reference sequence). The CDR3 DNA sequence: TGTGCCACCCAGAGCCGAAATGAAAAACTGTTTTTT. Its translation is CATQSRNEKLFF. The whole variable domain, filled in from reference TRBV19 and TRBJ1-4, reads DGGITQSPKYLFRKEGQNVTLSCEQNLNHDAMYWYRQDPGQGLRLIYYSQIVNDFQKGDIAEGYSVSREKKESFPLTVTSAQKNPTAFYLCATQSRNEKLFFGSGTQLSVL.

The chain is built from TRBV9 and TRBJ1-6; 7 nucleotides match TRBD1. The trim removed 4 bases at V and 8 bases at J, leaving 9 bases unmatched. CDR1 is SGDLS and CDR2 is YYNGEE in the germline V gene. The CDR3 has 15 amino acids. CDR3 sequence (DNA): TGTGCCAGCAGCATAGAGACAGGGACGGATTCACCCCTCCACTTT. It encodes CASSIETGTDSPLHF.

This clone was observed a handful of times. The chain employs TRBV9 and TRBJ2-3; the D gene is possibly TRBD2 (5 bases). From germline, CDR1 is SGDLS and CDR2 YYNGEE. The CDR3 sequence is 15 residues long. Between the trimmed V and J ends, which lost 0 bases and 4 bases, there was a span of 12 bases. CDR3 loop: CASSVAAGMPDTQYF. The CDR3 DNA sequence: TGTGCCAGCAGCGTAGCCGCCGGGATGCCAGATACGCAGTATTTT.